The 25 T cell receptor beta chains listed next were all sequenced from one sample in a study of graft-versus-host responses after intestinal transplantation. Sequencing was performed with immunoSEQ multiplex PCR; in TCRdb, only in-frame clones are kept and a portion is missing. Here the sample spans under 15,000 clones, more than 30% being singletons. The plating included around 200,000 irradiated, violet-dye-labeled stimulator cells together with around 200,000 CFSE-labeled responder cells. The sample was alloreactive CD8+ T cells from a mixed lymphocyte reaction culture, taken before intestinal transplant. Documented subset: CFSE-low proliferating T cells sorted from roughly six-day pre-transplant mixed lymphocyte reaction (GvH or HvG direction). These receptors all come from a human patient who received an intestinal transplant.

Concerning this clone: A junction boundary mismatches the germline segment, possibly from a read error. The chain couples TRBV7-7 to TRBJ1-4; 7 bases are shared with TRBD1. The V gene's germline CDR1 is SSHAT and CDR2 FNYEAQ (reference sequence). CDR3 size: 18 residues. CDR3 bases: TGTGCTAGCAGCAATTGGAAAATTTGGACAGGCTCGTGGGAAAAACTGTTTTTT. This sequence encodes CASSNWKIWTGSWEKLFF. Combining the CDR3 with reference TRBV7-7 and TRBJ1-4 gives the whole variable domain GAGVSQSPRYKVTKRGQDVTLRCDPISSHATLYWYQQALGQGPEFLTYFNYEAQPDKSGLPSDRFSAERPEGSISTLTIQRTEQRDSAMYRCASSNWKIWTGSWEKLFFGSGTQLSVL.

This clone was counted only a few times. This chain links TRBV4-2 with TRBJ1-2, with a possible D match to TRBD1 (5 bases). The CDR3 loop spans 14 amino acids. Germline CDR1 LGHNA, CDR2 YNFKEQ. Trimming removed 4 bases at V and 3 bases at J, with 12 bases between. CDR3 nucleotides: TGTGCCAGCAGCCGAGGTGGACAAGACTATGGCTACACCTTC. This encodes CASSRGGQDYGYTF.

This clone was detected a few times. The gene calls are TRBV5-1 and TRBJ1-1; 7 positions match TRBD1. J was trimmed by 4 bases and V by 4 bases; bases with no gene match: 10. Germline V gene lookup returns CDR1 SGHRS and CDR2 YFSETQ. The CDR3 contains 15 residues. This CDR3 is CASSPRQGRGTEAFF. CDR3 nucleotides: TGCGCCAGCAGCCCAAGACAGGGTAGGGGCACTGAAGCTTTCTTT.

This sequence joins TRBV5-1 and TRBJ1-1, with D unclear. The V and J ends lost 1 base and 1 base respectively, with 11 bases between them. In germline, CDR1 is SGHRS, CDR2 YFSETQ. CDR3 length equals 15 residues. CDR3 region: CASSLPMVRNTEAFF. The CDR3 nucleotides are TGCGCCAGCAGCTTGCCGATGGTGAGGAACACTGAAGCTTTCTTT.

A few counts support this clone. The chain employs TRBV13 and TRBJ2-3; 7 nucleotides match TRBD2. V gave up 0 bases and J gave up 0 bases; unmatched junction bases: 3. Germline V gene data show CDR1 as PRHDT and CDR2 as FYEKMQ (reference sequence). CDR3 length equals 16 residues. The DNA of the CDR3 is TGTGCCAGCAGCTTAGGCCTAGCGGTTAGCACAGATACGCAGTATTTT. Protein product: CASSLGLAVSTDTQYF.

The chain combines TRBV4-1 with TRBJ2-2, with D possibly TRBD2 on 6 matching bases. The germline V and J ends were trimmed by 7 bases and 4 bases, with 10 bases remaining between them. From germline, CDR1 is MGHRA and CDR2 YSYEKL. The CDR3 contains 13 residues. CDR3 coding DNA: TGCGCCAGCAAGGGCGGGGCCACCGGGGAGCTGTTTTTT. Its translation: CASKGGATGELFF.

This clone was detected a few times. The chain couples TRBV4-1 to TRBJ2-3, with D perhaps TRBD1 or TRBD2 (5 bases each). Germline CDR1 MGHRA, CDR2 YSYEKL. The ends were cut back, 2 bases at V and 5 bases at J, with 17 bases in the middle. There are 16 residues in the CDR3. CDR3 sequence reads: CASSQFLSWGRDTQYF. DNA for the CDR3: TGCGCCAGCAGCCAATTCTTAAGTTGGGGGAGAGATACGCAGTATTTT.

The chain uses TRBV4-1 and TRBJ1-1; D perhaps matches TRBD1 (5 bases). Germline CDR1 and CDR2: MGHRA and YSYEKL. The germline V and J ends were trimmed by 5 bases and 1 base, with 14 bases remaining between them. This CDR3 has 15 residues. CDR3 DNA: TGCGCCAGCAGCGGGATCTGGGGGGGGAACACTGAAGCTTTCTTT. Translation: CASSGIWGGNTEAFF.

On this clone: This specimen includes other DNA sequences encoding the same CDR3. This sequence joins TRBV2 and TRBJ2-7; 8 bases are a match to TRBD2. V shed 11 bases and J 0 bases; nucleotides not matched to a gene: 12. The CDR3 totals 15 residues. CDR1 and CDR2 (germline): SNHLY, FYNNEI. The DNA for the CDR3 is TGTGCCGGGGGGGGGCGGCGGGAGGTCTCCTACGAGCAGTACTTC. It translates to CAGGGRREVSYEQYF.

The V and J genes are TRBV29-1 and TRBJ2-1; D may be TRBD1 or TRBD2 (5 bases each). Germline CDR1 and CDR2: SQVTM and ANQGSEA. V dropped 2 bases and J dropped 4 bases, with 12 bases sitting between them. The CDR3 is 14 residues long. The CDR3 region is CSVEMGDEYNEQFF. Here the CDR3 DNA reads TGCAGCGTTGAAATGGGGGACGAATACAATGAGCAGTTCTTC.

A few counts support this clone. The chain couples TRBV7-8 to TRBJ2-1, with TRBD2 identical over 15 bases. Germline-derived CDR1 and CDR2 are SGHVS and FQNEAQ. V shed 1 base, J shed 4 bases, and the junction held 5 bases outside the gene matches. This CDR3 has 18 residues. In DNA form, the CDR3 reads TGTGCCAGCAGCTTAGTAGGGACTAGCGGGAGGATGTACAATGAGCAGTTCTTC. Protein: CASSLVGTSGRMYNEQFF. Full variable domain (missing parts from reference TRBV7-8 and TRBJ2-1): GAGVSQSPRYKVAKRGQDVALRCDPISGHVSLFWYQQALGQGPEFLTYFQNEAQLDKSGLPSDRFFAERPEGSVSTLKIQRTQQEDSAVYLCASSLVGTSGRMYNEQFFGPGTRLTVL.

In its sample, this clone is large. The chain recombines TRBV27 with TRBJ2-7, with D maybe TRBD1 (6 bases). CDR3 length equals 14 residues. Trimming took 8 bases from V and 3 from J, leaving 17 bases between them. The germline V gene has CDR1 MNHEY and CDR2 SMNVEV (reference sequence). The CDR3 region has the DNA TGTGCCAGCGGACCAACAGGGTCGGGCTACGAGCAGTACTTC. Translation: CASGPTGSGYEQYF.

This clone was picked up a small number of times. This sequence joins TRBV18 and TRBJ2-6; TRBD1 agrees at 7 bases. Germline-derived CDR1 and CDR2 are KGHSH and LQKENI. The CDR3 length is 16 residues. J lost 3 bases, V lost 3 bases, and 5 bases had no gene match. The CDR3 sequence: CASSPHRGIGANVLTF. DNA for the CDR3: TGTGCCAGCTCACCCCACAGGGGAATTGGGGCCAACGTCCTGACTTTC.

This clone was seen more than once but under ten times. The chain links TRBV28 to TRBJ2-7, with D unresolved. The CDR3 runs to 13 residues. Germline CDR1 MDHEN, CDR2 SYDVKM. Trimming took off 2 bases at V and 2 bases at J, with 7 bases between the two ends. The CDR3 here is CASSLGHAYEQYF. CDR3 coding DNA: TGTGCCAGCAGTTTAGGGCATGCCTACGAGCAGTACTTC. Complete variable domain (other parts from reference TRBV28 and TRBJ2-7): DVKVTQSSRYLVKRTGEKVFLECVQDMDHENMFWYRQDPGLGLRLIYFSYDVKMKEKGDIPEGYSVSREKKERFSLILESASTNQTSMYLCASSLGHAYEQYFGPGTRLTVT.

The sample holds a few counts of this clone. CDR3 sequence: CASSLGLAGGLITGELFF. In DNA form, the CDR3 reads TGCGCCAGCAGCCTGGGACTAGCGGGAGGGCTTATCACCGGGGAGCTGTTTTTT. This chain links TRBV4-1 with TRBJ2-2; 16 bases fit TRBD2. CDR1 and CDR2 (germline): MGHRA, YSYEKL. Losses at the gene ends were 4 bases for V and 4 bases for J; bases not matched to a gene: 6. This CDR3 has 18 residues.

This clone appeared a single time. The chain joins TRBV6-6 to TRBJ1-1; D is possibly TRBD1 (6 bases). CDR3 size: 15 residues. Trimming pared 0 bases from V and 5 bases from J, leaving 13 bases between. Germline values: CDR1 MNHNY, CDR2 SVGAGI (reference sequence). The CDR3 is CASSYSRGGGTEAFF. The CDR3 DNA reads as TGTGCCAGCAGTTACTCGAGAGGGGGAGGAACTGAAGCTTTCTTT.

By share of the sample, this clone is medium-sized (0.01 to 0.1%). The chain uses TRBV4-1 and TRBJ1-2; no firm D call. The V gene's germline CDR1 is MGHRA and CDR2 YSYEKL. The CDR3 consists of 14 residues. Deletions cut 0 bases from V and 4 bases from J, with 9 bases between. The CDR3 DNA follows: TGCGCCAGCAGCCAAGATAAGGCGGGCTATGGCTACACCTTC. Translated, it gives CASSQDKAGYGYTF.

CDR3 sequence reads: CASSFGSSWYNEQFF. CDR3 in DNA: TGCGCCAGCAGCTTTGGGTCTAGCTGGTACAATGAGCAGTTCTTC. The chain recombines TRBV5-1 with TRBJ2-1; perhaps TRBD2 as D (5 bases). The V end was cut by 2 bases, the J end by 4 bases, with 13 bases between. The CDR3 is 15 residues long. Germline V CDR1 and CDR2: SGHRS, YFSETQ.

The rearrangement uses TRBV6-1 and TRBJ2-2; 10 nucleotides align to TRBD2. Trimming removed 4 bases from V and 6 bases from J; junction bases left unmatched: 5. Germline CDR1 reads MNHNS; CDR2 reads SASEGT. This CDR3 has 15 residues. This chain's CDR3 is CASSVVAGGPGELFF. DNA for the CDR3: TGTGCCAGCAGTGTAGTAGCGGGGGGTCCCGGGGAGCTGTTTTTT.

The genes are TRBV19 and TRBJ2-2; D may match TRBD1 or TRBD2 (5 bases each). This CDR3 has 14 amino acids. Germline loops: CDR1 LNHDA, CDR2 SQIVND (reference sequence). V was clipped by 6 bases and J by 3 bases, with 11 bases between them. This chain's CDR3 is CASRSGPYTGELFF. As DNA, the CDR3 is TGTGCCAGTAGGTCGGGACCGTACACCGGGGAGCTGTTTTTT. Full variable domain (rest looked up from reference TRBV19 and TRBJ2-2): DGGITQSPKYLFRKEGQNVTLSCEQNLNHDAMYWYRQDPGQGLRLIYYSQIVNDFQKGDIAEGYSVSREKKESFPLTVTSAQKNPTAFYLCASRSGPYTGELFFGEGSRLTVL.

Notes on this clone: A far larger clone differs by one base, so this is likely a read error. This chain uses TRBV6-6 with TRBJ2-7; D perhaps matches TRBD1 (5 bases). The CDR3 runs 12 residues. Germline values: CDR1 MNHNY, CDR2 SVGAGI (reference sequence). CDR3 in DNA: TGTTCCAGCAGTGACAGTCCCTACGAGCAGTACTTC. This sequence encodes CSSSDSPYEQYF.

This clone was observed once. The chain carries TRBV7-8 and TRBJ2-1; 7 positions agree with TRBD2. CDR3 length equals 16 residues. CDR1 and CDR2 (germline): SGHVS, FQNEAQ. J gave up 4 bases and V 1 base, and 7 bases lay outside the gene matches. For the CDR3, the DNA is TGTGCCAGCAGCTTAGTTGCGGCTAGCGGTTACAATGAGCAGTTCTTC. It yields the protein CASSLVAASGYNEQFF.

This clone showed up just a few times. The chain has TRBV10-3 and TRBJ2-5; tentative D call: TRBD2 (6 bases). This CDR3 comprises 12 residues. Germline CDR1 ENHRY, CDR2 SYGVKD. V was shortened by 10 bases and J by 5 bases, with 14 bases between the two germline ends. The CDR3 sequence is CATGEVLETQYF. CDR3 coding DNA: TGTGCCACCGGGGAGGTCCTTGAGACCCAGTACTTC.

The CDR3 spells CASSAPYDGSYEQYF. The DNA of the CDR3 is TGTGCCAGCAGCGCGCCGTACGACGGTTCCTACGAGCAGTACTTC. This chain links TRBV7-6 with TRBJ2-7; no firm D call. Germline V lookup: CDR1 SGHVS, CDR2 FNYEAQ. This CDR3 region has 15 residues. V lost 5 bases and J lost 1, with 15 bases in between.

The sample holds a few counts of this clone. CDR3 in amino acids: CASRSGTSWQDTQYF. The CDR3 bases are TGTGCCAGCAGATCCGGGACTAGCTGGCAAGATACGCAGTATTTT. The chain combines TRBV2 with TRBJ2-3, with 9 bases lining up with TRBD2. This CDR3 comprises 15 residues. V lost 6 bases, J lost 5 bases, and 9 bases stayed unmatched. Germline CDR1 is SNHLY and CDR2 is FYNNEI.